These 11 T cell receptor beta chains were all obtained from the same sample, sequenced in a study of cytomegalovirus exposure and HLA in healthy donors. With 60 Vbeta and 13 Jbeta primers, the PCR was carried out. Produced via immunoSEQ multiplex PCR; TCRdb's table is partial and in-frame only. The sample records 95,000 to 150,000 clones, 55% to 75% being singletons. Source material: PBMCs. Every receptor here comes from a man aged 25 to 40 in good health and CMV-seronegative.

The CDR3 loop is CASSRLVNSNQPQHF. The CDR3 DNA is TGTGCCAGCAGTCGCCTAGTTAATAGCAATCAGCCCCAGCATTTT. The gene calls are TRBV6-5 and TRBJ1-5; D gene uncertain. Germline assignment: CDR1 MNHEY and CDR2 SVGAGI. The CDR3 spans 15 residues. Trimming left V 5 bases short and J 0 bases short, with 11 bases between.

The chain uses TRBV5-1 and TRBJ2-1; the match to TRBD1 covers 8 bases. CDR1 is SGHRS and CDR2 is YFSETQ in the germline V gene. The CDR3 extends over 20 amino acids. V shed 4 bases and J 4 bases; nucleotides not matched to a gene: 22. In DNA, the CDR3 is TGCGCCAGCAGCACTAAAGCACGTCTCGGGACAGGAGTATCGTACAATGAGCAGTTCTTC. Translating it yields CASSTKARLGTGVSYNEQFF.

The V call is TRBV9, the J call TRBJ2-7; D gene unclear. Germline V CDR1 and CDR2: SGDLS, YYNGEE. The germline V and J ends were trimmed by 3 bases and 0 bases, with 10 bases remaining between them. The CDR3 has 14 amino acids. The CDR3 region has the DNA TGTGCCAGCAGCGCTGGAGTGGCCTCCTACGAGCAGTACTTC. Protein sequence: CASSAGVASYEQYF.

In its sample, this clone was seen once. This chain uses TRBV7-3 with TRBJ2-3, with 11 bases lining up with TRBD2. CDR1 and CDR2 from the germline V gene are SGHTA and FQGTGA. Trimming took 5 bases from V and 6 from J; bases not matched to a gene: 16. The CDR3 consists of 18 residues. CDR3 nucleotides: TGTGCCAGCAGCCGGTCGGCTAGCGGGGTAGCGGGGGGGGATACGCAGTATTTT. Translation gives CASSRSASGVAGGDTQYF.

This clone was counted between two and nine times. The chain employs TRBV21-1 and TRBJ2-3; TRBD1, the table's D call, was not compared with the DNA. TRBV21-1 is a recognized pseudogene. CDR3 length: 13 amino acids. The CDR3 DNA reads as TGTGCCAGCCGCGGACAGGGCACAGATACGCAGTATTTT. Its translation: CASRGQGTDTQYF.

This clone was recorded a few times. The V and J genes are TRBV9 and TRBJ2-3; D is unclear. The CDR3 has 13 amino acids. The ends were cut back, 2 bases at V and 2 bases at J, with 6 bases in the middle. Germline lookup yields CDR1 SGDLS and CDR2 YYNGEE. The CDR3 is CASSVSITDTQYF. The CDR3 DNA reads TGTGCCAGCAGCGTGTCAATCACAGATACGCAGTATTTT.

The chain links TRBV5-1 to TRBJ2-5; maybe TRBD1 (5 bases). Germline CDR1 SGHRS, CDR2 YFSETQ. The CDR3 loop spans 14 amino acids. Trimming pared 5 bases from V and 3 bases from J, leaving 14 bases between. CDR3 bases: TGCGCCAGCAGGCGCGCCCCCAGGGAAGAGACCCAGTACTTC. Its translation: CASRRAPREETQYF.

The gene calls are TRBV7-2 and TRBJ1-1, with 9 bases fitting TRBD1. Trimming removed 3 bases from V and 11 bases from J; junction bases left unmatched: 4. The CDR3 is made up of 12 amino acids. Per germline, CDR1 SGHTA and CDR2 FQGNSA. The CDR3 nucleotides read TGTGCCAGCAGCTTCGACAGGGGGTATGCTTTCTTT. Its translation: CASSFDRGYAFF.

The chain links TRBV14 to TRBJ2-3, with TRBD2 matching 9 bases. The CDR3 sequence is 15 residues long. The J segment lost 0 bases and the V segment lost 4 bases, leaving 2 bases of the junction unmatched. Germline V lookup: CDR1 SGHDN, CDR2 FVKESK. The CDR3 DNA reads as TGTGCCAGCAGCCCTAGCGGGGTAAGCACAGATACGCAGTATTTT. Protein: CASSPSGVSTDTQYF.

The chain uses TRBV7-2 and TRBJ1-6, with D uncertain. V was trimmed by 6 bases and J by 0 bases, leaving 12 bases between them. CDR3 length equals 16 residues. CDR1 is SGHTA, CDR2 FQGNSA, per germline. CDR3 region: CASRRFPSSYNSPLHF. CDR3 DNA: TGTGCCAGCAGAAGATTTCCGAGCTCCTATAATTCACCCCTCCACTTT.

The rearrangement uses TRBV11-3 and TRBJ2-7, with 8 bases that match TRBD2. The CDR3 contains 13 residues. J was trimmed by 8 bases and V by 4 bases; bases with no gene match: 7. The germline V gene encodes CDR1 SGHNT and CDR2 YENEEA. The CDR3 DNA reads TGTGCCAGCAGCTCGGGGGGGAGCCCGAAGCAGTACTTC. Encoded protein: CASSSGGSPKQYF. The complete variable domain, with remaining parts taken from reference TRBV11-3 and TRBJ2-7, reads EAGVVQSPRYKIIEKKQPVAFWCNPISGHNTLYWYLQNLGQGPELLIRYENEEAVDDSQLPKDRFSAERLKGVDSTLKIQPAELGDSAVYLCASSSGGSPKQYFGPGTRLTVT.